This T cell receptor (beta chain) was observed in a study of PD-1 blockade in classical Hodgkin lymphoma. At the level of the study: Nivolumab dosing for patients was 3 mg/kg, administered intravenously every 2 weeks.

The study's findings and limits: Newly diagnosed patients were said to have less baseline TCR diversity than healthy donors did. The causes of the repertoire differences, possibly disease activity or prior therapy, remain undefined. Newly diagnosed and completely responding patients shared comparable baseline diversity.

Germline loops: CDR1 MNHEY, CDR2 SMNVEV (reference sequence). The CDR3 extends over 13 amino acids. V was cut by 3 bases and J by 8 bases, with 8 bases left in between. Regarding this clone: The target antigen is unknown.

The data were produced by immunoSEQ multiplex PCR, yet TCRdb's version contains in-frame clones alone and is incomplete. The sample lists nearly 25,000 clones; around 74% were seen once. Time point meaning: cycle 4 day 1 (C4D1), after less than seven weeks of nivolumab. Brentuximab vedotin exposure varied among the patients, all of whom had relapsed after autologous stem cell transplantation. The receptor's source is a human donor with classical Hodgkin lymphoma. V gene TRBV27 combines with J gene TRBJ1-6, with a weak D call TRBD1 (6 bases). The sample in question was peripheral blood mononuclear cells (PBMCs), obtained before the fourth cycle of nivolumab. The CDR3 spells CASSFGGHSPLHF. CDR3 DNA: TGTGCCAGCAGTTTCGGGGGCCATTCACCCCTCCACTTT.